The 13 T cell receptor beta chains reported below all come from one sample, sequenced in a study of T cells in Graves' hyperthyroidism and ophthalmopathy. Amplified regions were TCR beta CDR3 sequences from RNA transcripts. With the HTBI primer set, the TCR CDR3 went through a first round of RT-PCR. TCRdb called the multiplex PCR reads again in MiXCR, with one record for every CDR3 protein. The sample holds about 550,000 distinct CDR3 sequences; about a fifth are singletons and the top ten take about 25%. Source material: blood. These receptors originate from a man between 18 and 29 years old with Graves' hyperthyroidism.

This clonotype was picked up many times. J is TRBJ1-2 and V is TRBV27; TRBD1 matches 8 bases. V dropped 6 bases and J dropped 4; count of bases not matched to a gene: 7. The CDR3 is made up of 14 amino acids. CDR1 and CDR2 from the germline V gene are MNHEY and SMNVEV (reference sequence). CDR3 coding DNA: TGTGCCAGCAGCAAACGGACAGGGCTCTATGGCTACACCTTC. Encoded protein: CASSKRTGLYGYTF.

This clonotype was recorded many times. The CDR3 nucleotides are TGTGCCAGCAGTGACCCCACGGGGGCCCAAGAGACCCAGTACTTC. This gives the protein CASSDPTGAQETQYF. The chain links TRBV2 to TRBJ2-5; the D gene could be TRBD1 or TRBD2 (6 bases each). With 3 bases removed from V and 1 base from J, the gap between germline ends came to 12 bases. The germline V gene encodes CDR1 SNHLY and CDR2 FYNNEI. The CDR3 has 15 residues.

J is TRBJ1-2 and V is TRBV5-1; 7 bases fit TRBD1. Germline V CDR1 and CDR2: SGHRS, YFSETQ. Trimming at V came to 2 bases and at J to 3 bases, leaving 16 bases not matched to a gene. This CDR3 comprises 18 residues. CDR3 amino acids: CASSLMLTGRRSDYGYTF. DNA for the CDR3: TGCGCCAGCAGCTTAATGTTGACAGGGCGGCGTTCGGACTATGGCTACACCTTC.

The rearrangement links TRBV5-6 to TRBJ1-3, with D possibly TRBD1 on 5 matching bases. Trimming took 1 base from V and 2 from J, leaving 10 bases between them. This CDR3 comprises 15 residues. Germline V gives CDR1 SGHDT, CDR2 YYEEEE. The CDR3 spells CASSLWDFAGNTIYF. CDR3 nucleotides: TGTGCCAGCAGCTTGTGGGACTTTGCTGGAAACACCATATATTTT. The variable domain in full, with the rest retrieved from reference TRBV5-6 and TRBJ1-3, is DAGVTQSPTHLIKTRGQQVTLRCSPKSGHDTVSWYQQALGQGPQFIFQYYEEEERQRGNFPDRFSGHQFPNYSSELNVNALLLGDSALYLCASSLWDFAGNTIYFGEGSWLTVV.

In this sample, this clonotype turned up many times. This chain joins TRBV6-5 and TRBJ2-7, with TRBD1 as a possible D gene (6 bases). The germline V gene has CDR1 MNHEY and CDR2 SVGAGI. The V gene lost 6 bases and the J gene lost 3 bases, with 15 bases spanning the gap. CDR3 length: 14 amino acids. CDR3 loop: CASRSRQAYYEQYF. CDR3 nucleotides: TGTGCCAGCAGATCACGACAGGCGTACTACGAGCAGTACTTC.

The table lists this clonotype with many counts. The rearrangement joins TRBV4-1 to TRBJ2-7; D is perhaps TRBD1 (5 bases). The CDR3 covers 15 residues. Between the trimmed V and J ends, which lost 1 base and 2 bases, there was a span of 12 bases. Germline V lookup: CDR1 MGHRA, CDR2 YSYEKL. The CDR3 DNA sequence: TGCGCCAGCAGCCAAGTCGTGGCAGGGACCTACGAGCAGTACTTC. Protein product: CASSQVVAGTYEQYF.

This clonotype has at least ten counts. The rearrangement joins TRBV12-3 or TRBV12-4 to TRBJ2-6, with 8 bases fitting TRBD1. V shed 5 bases and J 2 bases; nucleotides not matched to a gene: 5. CDR3 length equals 16 residues. CDR3 DNA: TGTGCCAGCAGTAAAGGACAGGGACCTGGGGCCAACGTCCTGACTTTC. Translated: CASSKGQGPGANVLTF.

This clonotype was observed many times. The chain joins TRBV28 to TRBJ2-2; D is perhaps TRBD2 (5 bases). The CDR3 runs to 15 residues. In germline, CDR1 is MDHEN, CDR2 SYDVKM. V was clipped by 5 bases and J by 3 bases, with 13 bases between them. CDR3 residues: CASSPAGRDTGELFF. In DNA, the CDR3 is TGTGCCAGCAGTCCCGCGGGTCGGGACACCGGGGAGCTGTTTTTT.

This clonotype occurred a few times. One end of the junction does not line up with germline, which may come from a read error. J is TRBJ1-1 and V is TRBV27; D is ambiguous. The CDR3 is made up of 14 amino acids. The germline V gene has CDR1 MNHEY and CDR2 SMNVEV (reference sequence). The CDR3 sequence: CASSQPGSATEALF. The CDR3 DNA reads TGTGCCAGCAGTCAACCTGGGTCCGCCACTGAAGCTCTCTTT.

V is TRBV12-3 or TRBV12-4 and J is TRBJ1-2; 12 nucleotides align to TRBD1. CDR3 length: 16 residues. Losses at the gene ends were 3 bases for V and 2 bases for J; bases not matched to a gene: 4. The CDR3 nucleotides read TGTGCCAGCAGTTTGGGACAGGGGGCTGGCAACTATGGCTACACCTTC. It codes for CASSLGQGAGNYGYTF.

This clonotype turned up a few times. The chain carries TRBV6-2 or TRBV6-3 and TRBJ2-4, with D tentatively TRBD1 or TRBD2 (5 bases each). Trimming took 6 bases from V and 1 from J, leaving 10 bases between them. Germline V gene lookup returns CDR1 MNHEY and CDR2 SVGEGT. The CDR3 loop spans 14 amino acids. The DNA of the CDR3 is TGTGCCAGCAGACGGGACGCCGCCAAAAACATTCAGTACTTC. As protein: CASRRDAAKNIQYF.

This clonotype was recorded at least ten times. The V gene is TRBV6-1, the J gene TRBJ1-2, with D unclear. Germline CDR1 MNHNS, CDR2 SASEGT. The CDR3 spans 16 residues. V lost 6 bases to trimming and J lost 0 bases, with 17 bases between them. CDR3 in amino acids: CASSPQPLLPNYGYTF. DNA of the CDR3: TGTGCCAGCAGCCCTCAACCCCTTCTCCCTAACTATGGCTACACCTTC.

The V call is TRBV20-1, the J call TRBJ1-1; D is unclear. With 7 bases removed from V and 4 bases from J, the gap between germline ends came to 10 bases. CDR3 length equals 11 residues. Germline assignment: CDR1 DFQATT and CDR2 SNEGSKA (reference sequence). DNA of the CDR3: TGCAGTGTCAAAAAGGGCACTGAAGCTTTCTTT. Its translation is CSVKKGTEAFF.